The next 17 T cell receptor beta chains were all read from a single sample in a study of T-cell memory formation after mild COVID-19. TCRdb passed the 5' RACE reads through MiXCR, listing each CDR3 protein once. The table records hundreds of thousands of distinct CDR3 sequences, 20% to 25% of them present only once. The sample consisted of PBMCs or a T cell subset sorted from them (not recorded which). The source of these receptors is a man aged 18 to 29 who had mild COVID-19 (a few samples of this study predate the infection). Cell type and time point are not known.

CDR3 protein: CASSLLRTGELFF. The DNA of the CDR3 is TGTGCCAGCAGCTTACTCCGGACCGGGGAGCTGTTTTTT. The V gene is TRBV7-9, the J gene TRBJ2-2; D is ambiguous. The V end lost 2 bases, the J end lost 5 bases, and 6 bases lay between the germline ends. CDR3 length: 13 residues. CDR1 and CDR2 (germline): SEHNR, FQNEAQ (reference sequence).

This chain links TRBV6-2 or TRBV6-3 with TRBJ2-7; 11 nucleotides match TRBD2. Germline V CDR1 and CDR2: MNHEY, SVGEGT. Trimming took 6 bases from V and 6 from J; bases not matched to a gene: 7. This CDR3 region has 14 residues. The CDR3 region is CASSRASGGTEQYV. CDR3 bases: TGTGCCAGCAGCCGAGCTAGCGGGGGGACCGAGCAGTACGTC.

The chain uses TRBV5-1 and TRBJ2-5, with D unresolved. Germline V gene data show CDR1 as SGHRS and CDR2 as YFSETQ. The V gene lost 0 bases and the J gene lost 6 bases, with 12 bases spanning the gap. The CDR3 totals 14 residues. CDR3 region: CASSLVDGGQTQYF. The CDR3 nucleotides are TGCGCCAGCAGCTTGGTTGACGGTGGCCAGACCCAGTACTTC. The entire variable domain, with the rest obtained from reference TRBV5-1 and TRBJ2-5, is as follows: KAGVTQTPRYLIKTRGQQVTLSCSPISGHRSVSWYQQTPGQGLQFLFEYFSETQRNKGNFPGRFSGRQFSNSRSEMNVSTLELGDSALYLCASSLVDGGQTQYFGPGTRLLVL.

The V call is TRBV15, the J call TRBJ1-2; 9 nucleotides line up with TRBD1. The CDR3 spans 17 residues. The germline gives CDR1 LNHNV, CDR2 YYDKDF (reference sequence). V trimming: 0 bases; J trimming: 6 bases; junction bases outside the gene matches: 11. CDR3 amino acids: CATSRDSRTGAGNGYTF. The CDR3 DNA reads TGTGCCACCAGCAGAGATTCCCGGACAGGGGCGGGCAATGGCTACACCTTC.

This clonotype was counted only a few times. The V call is TRBV7-2, the J call TRBJ1-1; 9 positions match TRBD1. The CDR3 contains 15 residues. V dropped 1 base and J dropped 7; count of bases not matched to a gene: 7. Looked up from germline, CDR1 is SGHTA and CDR2 is FQGNSA. This chain's CDR3 is CASSLGTGAQYEAFF. The DNA for the CDR3 is TGTGCCAGCAGCTTAGGGACAGGGGCTCAATATGAAGCTTTCTTT.

The genes are TRBV5-1 and TRBJ2-7; D assignment may be TRBD1 or TRBD2 (6 bases each). The CDR3 runs 14 residues. The V and J ends lost 0 bases and 6 bases respectively, with 13 bases between them. Germline V gene data show CDR1 as SGHRS and CDR2 as YFSETQ. The CDR3 loop is CASSLDGGPGEQYF. The CDR3 DNA sequence: TGCGCCAGCAGCTTGGATGGGGGGCCGGGCGAGCAGTACTTC.

The CDR3 is CSVDFPAYSGYTF. In DNA, the CDR3 is TGCAGCGTTGATTTCCCAGCGTACAGTGGCTACACCTTC. V is TRBV29-1 and J is TRBJ1-2; D gene uncertain. Per germline, CDR1 SQVTM and CDR2 ANQGSEA. Trimming removed 3 bases from V and 7 bases from J, with 15 bases in between. The CDR3 has 13 residues.

The chain employs TRBV20-1 and TRBJ2-3; D might be TRBD1 or TRBD2, each matching 6 bases. In germline, CDR1 is DFQATT, CDR2 SNEGSKA (reference sequence). This CDR3 has 13 amino acids. With 6 bases removed from V and 1 base from J, the gap between germline ends came to 11 bases. The CDR3: CSAHREGTDTQYF. The CDR3 DNA follows: TGCAGTGCGCACAGGGAGGGCACAGATACGCAGTATTTT.

This clonotype occurred a few times. The chain carries TRBV7-2 and TRBJ2-1; maybe TRBD2 (6 bases). Looked up from germline, CDR1 is SGHTA and CDR2 is FQGNSA. This CDR3 has 14 amino acids. Trimming removed 5 bases from V and 1 base from J, with 9 bases in between. CDR3 residues: CASSPGLSYNEQFF. The CDR3 nucleotides are TGTGCCAGCAGCCCGGGACTTTCCTACAATGAGCAGTTCTTC. The full variable domain, rest sourced from reference TRBV7-2 and TRBJ2-1, is GAGVSQSPSNKVTEKGKDVELRCDPISGHTALYWYRQSLGQGLEFLIYFQGNSAPDKSGLPSDRFSAERTGGSVSTLTIQRTQQEDSAVYLCASSPGLSYNEQFFGPGTRLTVL.

This chain uses TRBV5-1 with TRBJ2-6, with D perhaps matching TRBD1 (5 bases). The germline V gene encodes CDR1 SGHRS and CDR2 YFSETQ. With 4 bases removed from V and 0 bases from J, the gap between germline ends came to 14 bases. The CDR3 length is 17 residues. The CDR3 spells CASSPDPQGSGANVLTF. CDR3 DNA: TGCGCCAGCAGCCCAGACCCGCAGGGCTCTGGGGCCAACGTCCTGACTTTC.

This clonotype was counted at least ten times. The gene calls are TRBV5-1 and TRBJ2-6; D possibly uses TRBD1 or TRBD2 (5 bases each). This CDR3 is built from 12 residues. Trimming removed 5 bases from V and 13 bases from J, with 13 bases in between. Germline-derived CDR1 and CDR2 are SGHRS and YFSETQ. This CDR3 is CASRGDLEVLTF. CDR3 nucleotides: TGCGCCAGCAGGGGGGACCTTGAGGTCCTGACTTTC.

This clonotype has more than one count but fewer than ten. The chain employs TRBV6-2 or TRBV6-3 and TRBJ2-3; 7 bases line up with TRBD1. V shed 4 bases and J 0 bases; nucleotides not matched to a gene: 4. CDR1 and CDR2 (germline): MNHEY, SVGEGT. The CDR3 sequence is 15 residues long. Here the CDR3 DNA reads TGTGCCAGCAGTTCAGGGGGATCTAGCACAGATACGCAGTATTTT. Protein sequence: CASSSGGSSTDTQYF.

The rearrangement uses TRBV5-1 and TRBJ2-1, with TRBD1 matching 12 bases. The V segment lost 4 bases and the J segment 4 bases; nucleotides outside the gene matches: 6. The CDR3 loop spans 16 amino acids. CDR1 is SGHRS, CDR2 YFSETQ, per germline. The CDR3 DNA sequence: TGCGCCAGCAGCGCCGGGACAGGGGGCACATACAATGAGCAGTTCTTC. It translates to CASSAGTGGTYNEQFF.

This clonotype has only one observation. This chain uses TRBV29-1 with TRBJ1-2, with D maybe TRBD1 (6 bases). The germline V gene encodes CDR1 SQVTM and CDR2 ANQGSEA. V was pared by 7 bases and J by 8 bases, with 20 bases between. The CDR3 sequence is 13 residues long. CDR3 residues: CSALLGGARGYTF. As DNA, the CDR3 is TGCAGCGCCCTTCTAGGGGGGGCGCGGGGCTACACCTTC.

This clonotype was recorded a few times. The chain carries TRBV20-1 and TRBJ1-1; D is ambiguous. V lost 5 bases and J lost 2, with 12 bases in between. Germline CDR1 and CDR2: DFQATT and SNEGSKA (reference sequence). The length of the CDR3 is 13 residues. The CDR3 region is CSAYPWGNTEAFF. DNA of the CDR3: TGCAGTGCTTATCCGTGGGGAAACACTGAAGCTTTCTTT.

Many counts were recorded for this clonotype. The chain combines TRBV7-9 with TRBJ2-7; no clear D gene. V lost 0 bases, J lost 4 bases, and 4 bases lay in between. The V gene's germline CDR1 is SEHNR and CDR2 FQNEAQ (reference sequence). The CDR3 covers 12 residues. The CDR3 reads CASSLAQYEQYF. CDR3 DNA: TGTGCCAGCAGCTTAGCGCAGTACGAGCAGTACTTC.

This chain joins TRBV6-5 and TRBJ1-1; unclear D gene. V lost 2 bases and J 1 base, leaving 11 bases between the germline ends. This CDR3 contains 15 residues. From germline, CDR1 is MNHEY and CDR2 SVGAGI. CDR3 sequence reads: CASSYGQLANTEAFF. CDR3 bases: TGTGCCAGCAGTTACGGGCAGCTTGCGAACACTGAAGCTTTCTTT.